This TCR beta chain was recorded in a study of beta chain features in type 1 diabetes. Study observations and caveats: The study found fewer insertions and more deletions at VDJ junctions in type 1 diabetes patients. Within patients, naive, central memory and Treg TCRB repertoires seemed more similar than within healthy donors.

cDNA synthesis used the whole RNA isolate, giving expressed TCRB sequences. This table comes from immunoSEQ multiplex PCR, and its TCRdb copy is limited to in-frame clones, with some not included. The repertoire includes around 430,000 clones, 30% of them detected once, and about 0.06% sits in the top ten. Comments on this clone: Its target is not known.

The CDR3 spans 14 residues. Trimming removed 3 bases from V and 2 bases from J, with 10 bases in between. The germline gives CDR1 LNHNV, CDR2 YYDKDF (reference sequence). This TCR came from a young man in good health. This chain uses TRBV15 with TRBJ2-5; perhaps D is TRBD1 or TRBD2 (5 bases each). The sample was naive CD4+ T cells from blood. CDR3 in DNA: TGTGCCACCAGCAGGGGGGAATTGCAAGAGACCCAGTACTTC. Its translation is CATSRGELQETQYF.